The TCR beta chain under discussion was sequenced for a study of tumor-infiltrating lymphocytes in primary liver carcinoma (TCRdb year 2017). Background for the entire study: Hepatocellular carcinoma (four) or combined HCC and intrahepatic cholangiocarcinoma (one) was present in the five patients, who were three men and two women aged 30 to 69 years. Tumors of the five patients were stage T1-T3 N0M0 with maximum diameters of roughly 4.2 to 10 cm. Each sample produced roughly 3.5 to 7.13 million productive TCRbeta reads, and read depth showed no significant difference between tissue types. A total of 35 or so specimens from 5 patients underwent TCRbeta repertoire sequencing, comprising 25 tumor regions, 5 adjacent noncancerous liver tissues and 5 peripheral blood samples. Technical replicate repertoires showed high reproducibility, with mean shared-clone rates approximately 0.89 and correlation coefficients above 0.95. Across five regions of each liver tumor, along with adjacent normal tissue and blood, the study brought together TCRbeta repertoire sequencing, expression microarrays and whole-exome sequencing. Agilent mRNA microarray profiling was performed on the 25 tumor region samples to relate TCRbeta repertoire diversity to the local molecular phenotype.

Reading from cysteine to phenylalanine, the CDR3 counts 13 amino acids. CDR3 DNA is the only sequence kept; it has 39 bases, read in frame from the first base. CDR1 and CDR2 (MDHEN, SYDVKM) derive from the germline V gene. Without any cell sorting, total RNA and DNA were co-extracted from about 20-30 mg of bulk tissue using the AllPrep DNA/RNA mini kit. Roughly five patients with histopathologically diagnosed primary liver carcinoma underwent surgical resection in China between late 2015 and March 2016. At the time of sampling, the patients were treatment-naive and had chronic HBV infection. Five spatially separated regions were sampled per tumor: superior, inferior, left-lateral and right-lateral poles, plus the tumor centre. Histology showed that every tumor sample contained more than 80% viable tumor cells. Fresh tumor and adjacent tissue pieces were bisected; one half was stored in RNAlater at -80°C, the other sent for histology.

Regarding this clonotype: This receptor's antigen is unknown. The junction departs from the called germline gene at one end, perhaps through a read error.

Overall results and qualifications from the work: Since the samples were bulk and unsorted, there was no way to compare CD4+ and CD8+ T cell repertoires. The top 250 clones made up a significantly larger repertoire fraction in tumors than in blood (p = 0.039). Pairs of tumor regions showed greater repertoire overlap (mean about 35%) than tumor-adjacent pairs (17%) or tumor-blood pairs (approximately 14%), which is consistent with antigen-driven expansion. Only a few patients were included in the study, and the authors note that the findings should be validated in a larger study. Only about 8-25% of top clones were found in all five regions of a tumor, suggesting spatial heterogeneity of tumor-infiltrating T cells. Only the TCR beta chain was sequenced, so true repertoire diversity is likely underestimated because unpaired alpha chains were not captured.

TCRbeta-specific cDNA was reverse-transcribed from around 500 ng total RNA using a constant-region primer and ProtoScript II reverse transcriptase. Construction of the TCRbeta libraries relied on three nested rounds of multiplex PCR, following a slightly modified ARM-PCR procedure. Each of the first two PCR rounds ran for approximately 11 cycles and used multiplex TRBV1-TRBV30 forward primers together with a Cbeta reverse primer. A final 25-cycle PCR with Deep VentR polymerase added sample barcodes and Illumina adapters. Before sequencing, amplicons between 200 and 500 bp were purified from gel using a QIAquick gel extraction kit. An Illumina HiSeq 2500 was used to sequence the TCRbeta amplicons, generating 250-bp paired-end reads. The study's processing was this. To recover full CDR3 sequences, reads were quality-trimmed using Trimmomatic v0.33 and paired reads were then merged using FLASH v1.2.11. MiGEC v1.2.1b assigned V, D and J germline segments to the rearranged TCRbeta sequences. Clonotype statistics and Shannon-Wiener diversity indices were calculated with VDJtools v1.0.0. Except for diversity analysis, only each sample's 250 most abundant clonotypes were used in subsequent analyses to reduce sampling bias. TCRdb reprocessing: public reads trimmed at Q25 with fastp, clones called with MiXCR, in-frame beta chains kept. Rows merge per CDR3 protein into single entries with the most common DNA and genes. The V and J calls reflect TCRdb's pipeline rather than the authors' work. This sample is represented by 40,000 to 60,000 distinct CDR3 sequences; 60% to 85% of them were singletons. The biggest ten clones account for less than 35% of the sample.

Recombination connected TRBV28 to TRBJ1-1; the D gene is not confidently resolved. The material sequenced was liver tumor tissue from sampling region 5. The sample's cell subset or site label, in plain terms: tumor region T5, tumor centre. The sequence derives from a man aged 40-55 years with primary liver carcinoma and hepatitis B virus infection. The DNA sequence follows: TGTGCCGGCAGTTCCTCACGCATGGCTGAAGCTTTCTTT. This codes for CAGSSSRMAEAFF.